A single sample is the source of the 31 T cell receptor beta chains below, sequenced in a study of regulatory T cells in long-lasting Graves disease. Both iRepertoire HTBI primers and Arm-PCR of CDR3 regions were used to build the TCR beta libraries. Using its own MiXCR run on the multiplex PCR reads, TCRdb lists one record per CDR3 protein. This sample has about 530,000 distinct CDR3 sequences, with about 16% found just once. The time point was: newly diagnosed GD, antithyroid drugs for less than 3 months. Extracted RNA from PBMCs served as the source of the TCR library. The same data also went into a second study, on T cells in Graves' hyperthyroidism and ophthalmopathy.

Sequencing was performed on peripheral blood mononuclear cells (PBMCs), taken at new diagnosis, from a patient treated with antithyroid drugs. The receptors come from a woman in her forties or fifties with Graves disease.

The chain uses TRBV12-3 or TRBV12-4 and TRBJ1-2; D remains ambiguous. CDR3 length: 16 amino acids. Trimming took 5 bases from V and 0 from J, leaving 16 bases between them. The CDR3, as DNA: TGTGCCAGCAGTAACTCCCCGGGAGCGACTAACTATGGCTACACCTTC. As protein: CASSNSPGATNYGYTF.

This clonotype has ten or more counts. V is TRBV15 and J is TRBJ2-7, with a possible D match to TRBD1 (6 bases). Germline CDR1 and CDR2: LNHNV and YYDKDF (reference sequence). The CDR3 extends over 12 amino acids. Trimming cost V 5 bases and J 6 bases, with 11 bases left between them. The CDR3 sequence is CATSQNRVEQYF. Written as DNA, the CDR3 is TGTGCCACCAGCCAGAACAGGGTCGAGCAGTACTTC.

The chain is built from TRBV7-9 and TRBJ1-1, with 10 bases aligning to TRBD1. The length of the CDR3 is 15 residues. From germline, CDR1 is SEHNR and CDR2 FQNEAQ (reference sequence). V lost 4 bases to trimming and J lost 4 bases; unmatched junction nucleotides: 6. The CDR3 protein is CASSSRQGAGTEAFF. CDR3 in DNA: TGTGCCAGCAGCTCTCGACAGGGGGCTGGCACTGAAGCTTTCTTT.

This clonotype was picked up many times. The V and J genes are TRBV2 and TRBJ1-6; a possible D gene is TRBD1 (5 bases). Looked up from germline, CDR1 is SNHLY and CDR2 is FYNNEI. The CDR3 totals 14 residues. The V gene lost 8 bases and the J gene lost 7 bases, with 15 bases spanning the gap. The CDR3 DNA reads TGTGCCAGCGGGGGGAGGGATACGAATTCACCCCTCCACTTT. Translated, it gives CASGGRDTNSPLHF.

This clonotype was counted at least ten times. V gene TRBV2 combines with J gene TRBJ1-2, with a weak D call TRBD1 (6 bases). Germline V gene sequence: CDR1 SNHLY, CDR2 FYNNEI. With 3 bases removed from V and 5 bases from J, the gap between germline ends came to 10 bases. This CDR3 has 13 residues. CDR3 in amino acids: CASSDRGAYGYTF. The CDR3 nucleotides are TGTGCCAGCAGTGACAGGGGAGCTTATGGCTACACCTTC.

This clonotype came up many times. J is TRBJ2-2 and V is TRBV11-2; D uncertain. Germline lookup yields CDR1 SGHAT and CDR2 FQNNGV. The CDR3 contains 11 residues. Trimming cost V 5 bases and J 2 bases, with 0 bases left between them. Here the CDR3 reads CASSNTGELFF. In nucleotides, the CDR3 is TGTGCCAGCAGCAACACCGGGGAGCTGTTTTTT.

This clonotype has a count of ten or more. The genes are TRBV20-1 and TRBJ2-1; D gene uncertain. There are 12 residues in the CDR3. Trimming removed 2 bases from V and 7 bases from J, with 9 bases in between. CDR1 is DFQATT, CDR2 SNEGSKA, per germline (reference sequence). The CDR3 DNA sequence: TGCAGTGCTAGACGGAATTGGAATGAGCAGTTCTTC. Protein sequence: CSARRNWNEQFF.

The V gene is TRBV2, the J gene TRBJ2-7; D might be TRBD2 (5 bases). The CDR3 runs 14 residues. The ends were cut back, 4 bases at V and 1 base at J, with 11 bases in the middle. The germline gives CDR1 SNHLY, CDR2 FYNNEI. The CDR3 is CASSANSESYEQYF. The CDR3 DNA sequence: TGTGCCAGCAGTGCGAATAGCGAGTCCTACGAGCAGTACTTC.

This clonotype was picked up many times. This sequence joins TRBV12-3 or TRBV12-4 and TRBJ1-5; D uncertain. The CDR3 consists of 13 residues. Between the trimmed V and J ends, which lost 7 bases and 5 bases, there was a span of 12 bases. The CDR3 spells CASTWAEYQPQHF. The CDR3 region has the DNA TGTGCCAGCACTTGGGCCGAATATCAGCCCCAGCATTTT.

V gene TRBV7-6 combines with J gene TRBJ1-4; possibly TRBD1 for D (6 bases). Per germline, CDR1 SGHVS and CDR2 FNYEAQ. V shed 2 bases and J shed 7 bases, with 17 bases lying between them. The CDR3 has 16 amino acids. This CDR3 reads CASSLTGGPGAEKLFF. CDR3 coding DNA: TGTGCCAGCAGCTTAACTGGGGGGCCGGGGGCTGAAAAACTGTTTTTT.

This clonotype appeared a few times. This chain joins TRBV4-1 and TRBJ1-1; D not resolved. Germline V gene data show CDR1 as MGHRA and CDR2 as YSYEKL. The V end was cut by 0 bases, the J end by 7 bases, with 12 bases between. The CDR3 has 14 residues. The CDR3 DNA sequence: TGCGCCAGCAGCCAAGATCCCGTGGAGGTTGAAGCTTTCTTT. This encodes CASSQDPVEVEAFF.

The CDR3 sequence: CASNQQGSDTDTQYF. The CDR3 bases are TGCGCCAGCAATCAACAGGGGTCTGACACAGATACGCAGTATTTT. V and J are TRBV5-1 and TRBJ2-3; 7 bases match TRBD1. Trimming at V came to 6 bases and at J to 2 bases, leaving 9 bases not matched to a gene. The length of the CDR3 is 15 residues. Germline CDR1 is SGHRS and CDR2 is YFSETQ.

Ten or more counts support this clonotype. This rearrangement joins TRBV20-1 to TRBJ1-1; D gene unclear. V gave up 4 bases and J gave up 2 bases, with 11 bases separating them. CDR1 DFQATT and CDR2 SNEGSKA come from the germline V gene (reference sequence). The CDR3 loop spans 13 amino acids. CDR3 bases: TGCAGTGCTATATCCCACAAAAACACTGAAGCTTTCTTT. It yields the protein CSAISHKNTEAFF.

This clonotype was counted many times. The chain employs TRBV2 and TRBJ1-2, with no clear D. V lost 7 bases to trimming and J lost 4 bases, with 10 bases between them. The germline CDR1 and CDR2 sequences are SNHLY and FYNNEI. The CDR3 totals 12 residues. Here the CDR3 reads CASTRELYGYTF. The CDR3 DNA sequence: TGTGCCAGCACTCGGGAGCTCTATGGCTACACCTTC. Full variable domain (rest looked up from reference TRBV2 and TRBJ1-2): EPEVTQTPSHQVTQMGQEVILRCVPISNHLYFYWYRQILGQKVEFLVSFYNNEISEKSEIFDDQFSVERPDGSNFTLKIRSTKLEDSAMYFCASTRELYGYTFGSGTRLTVV.

This clonotype was counted many times. V gene TRBV28 combines with J gene TRBJ1-1; D is ambiguous. V lost 3 bases, J lost 1 base, and 12 bases lay in between. Germline values: CDR1 MDHEN, CDR2 SYDVKM. The CDR3 has 15 amino acids. The DNA for the CDR3 is TGTGCCAGCAGTTTGGGAGGGTACGGGAACACTGAAGCTTTCTTT. Its translation is CASSLGGYGNTEAFF.

This clonotype was found a few times. The V call is TRBV2, the J call TRBJ1-3; D unclear. V was shortened by 6 bases and J by 4 bases, with 19 bases between the two germline ends. The CDR3 is made up of 16 amino acids. CDR1 SNHLY and CDR2 FYNNEI come from the germline V gene. In DNA, the CDR3 is TGTGCCAGCAGATTTACGGGATCCGGGCAGGGAAACACCATATATTTT. It yields the protein CASRFTGSGQGNTIYF.

This clonotype came up many times. The chain is built from TRBV27 and TRBJ1-1; the D is unclear. The CDR3 consists of 14 residues. In germline, CDR1 is MNHEY, CDR2 SMNVEV (reference sequence). Trimming removed 0 bases from V and 3 bases from J, with 8 bases in between. The CDR3 region is CASSLSNQDTEAFF. The CDR3 DNA is TGTGCCAGCAGTTTATCGAACCAGGACACTGAAGCTTTCTTT.

The rearrangement joins TRBV15 to TRBJ1-6; D remains ambiguous. This CDR3 has 13 amino acids. Germline CDR1 reads LNHNV; CDR2 reads YYDKDF (reference sequence). The V gene lost 3 bases and the J gene lost 7 bases, with 7 bases spanning the gap. The CDR3 region is CATSRTGNSPLHF. DNA of the CDR3: TGTGCCACCAGCAGGACTGGGAATTCACCCCTCCACTTT.

This clonotype was picked up a small number of times. V gene TRBV7-6 combines with J gene TRBJ2-7; a weak D match, TRBD1 (5 bases). Germline CDR1 SGHVS, CDR2 FNYEAQ. The V end lost 2 bases, the J end lost 3 bases, and 20 bases lay between the germline ends. CDR3 size: 17 residues. The CDR3 protein is CASSLPLSDREDYEQYF. The CDR3 nucleotides are TGTGCCAGCAGCTTACCCCTGAGCGACAGAGAGGACTACGAGCAGTACTTC.

V and J are TRBV25-1 and TRBJ1-1, with D perhaps matching TRBD1 (6 bases). The CDR3 length is 15 residues. V was clipped by 6 bases and J by 0 bases, with 14 bases between them. Germline CDR1 is MGHDK and CDR2 is SYGVNS. CDR3: CASSASQGLNTEAFF. CDR3 coding DNA: TGTGCCAGCAGCGCCTCCCAGGGGTTGAACACTGAAGCTTTCTTT.

The sample holds many counts of this clonotype. The CDR3 DNA sequence: TGTGCCAGCAGCTTGATCCGTGACACTGAAGCTTTCTTT. Amino acid sequence: CASSLIRDTEAFF. This sequence joins TRBV5-5 and TRBJ1-1, with D unclear. The CDR3 totals 13 residues. Deletions cut 1 base from V and 3 bases from J, with 7 bases between. The germline V gene has CDR1 SGHKS and CDR2 YYEKEE (reference sequence).

The sample holds many counts of this clonotype. The rearrangement joins TRBV30 to TRBJ1-2; TRBD1 might be the D (5 bases). The CDR3 is 13 amino acids. Trimming pared 5 bases from V and 3 bases from J, leaving 13 bases between. CDR1 and CDR2 (germline): GTSNPN, SVGIG (reference sequence). This chain's CDR3 is CAWSTDLYYGYTF. DNA of the CDR3: TGTGCCTGGTCGACAGATCTTTACTATGGCTACACCTTC. The full variable domain, with the rest looked up from reference TRBV30 and TRBJ1-2, is SQTIHQWPATLVQPVGSPLSLECTVEGTSNPNLYWYRQAAGRGLQLLFYSVGIGQISSEVPQNLSASRPQDRQFILSSKKLLLSDSGFYLCAWSTDLYYGYTFGSGTRLTVV.

This clonotype was observed many times. The rearrangement uses TRBV28 and TRBJ2-7; unclear D gene. This CDR3 is built from 13 residues. The germline gives CDR1 MDHEN, CDR2 SYDVKM. V lost 9 bases to trimming and J lost 4 bases, with 16 bases between them. This CDR3 reads CASKPGTLYEQYF. CDR3 sequence (DNA): TGTGCCAGTAAACCAGGTACCCTTTACGAGCAGTACTTC.

This clonotype was counted many times. V is TRBV6-2 or TRBV6-3 and J is TRBJ1-1; weak D call: TRBD1 (5 bases). Germline V gene sequence: CDR1 MNHEY, CDR2 SVGEGT. Trimming removed 5 bases from V and 1 base from J, with 11 bases in between. The CDR3 is made up of 14 amino acids. The CDR3 DNA follows: TGTGCCAGCAGTGAAAGGCAGGGGAACACTGAAGCTTTCTTT. Its protein product is CASSERQGNTEAFF.

This clonotype occurred many times. The gene calls are TRBV18 and TRBJ2-5; 11 bases align to TRBD2. The CDR3 consists of 16 residues. CDR1 and CDR2 (germline): KGHSH, LQKENI. Trimming removed 3 bases from V and 2 bases from J; junction bases left unmatched: 5. CDR3 nucleotides: TGTGCCAGCTCACCTCCTAGCGGGGGGCCTCAAGAGACCCAGTACTTC. Residues: CASSPPSGGPQETQYF.

The chain uses TRBV12-3 or TRBV12-4 and TRBJ1-4; D remains ambiguous. Trimming took off 5 bases at V and 10 bases at J, with 8 bases between the two ends. The CDR3 sequence is 11 residues long. CDR3 sequence: CASSTRGKLFF. In DNA, the CDR3 is TGTGCCAGCAGTACCCGTGGAAAACTGTTTTTT.

The table lists this clonotype with many counts. The chain employs TRBV11-2 and TRBJ1-5, with D unresolved. Germline values: CDR1 SGHAT, CDR2 FQNNGV. There are 14 residues in the CDR3. V shed 5 bases and J shed 1 base, with 9 bases lying between them. This CDR3 reads CASSHDGSNQPQHF. For the CDR3, the DNA is TGTGCCAGCAGCCATGACGGGAGCAATCAGCCCCAGCATTTT.

Remarks on this clonotype: Germline and junction disagree at one end, which may indicate a read error. The rearrangement joins TRBV6-5 to TRBJ1-2; D not resolved. Per the germline V gene, CDR1 is MNHEY and CDR2 is SVGAGI. The CDR3 covers 13 residues. This chain's CDR3 is CASNYSLNYGYTF. The CDR3 bases are TGTGCCAGCAATTACAGTTTAAACTATGGCTACACCTTC.

This chain joins TRBV12-3 or TRBV12-4 and TRBJ2-2; D might be TRBD1 (5 bases). V dropped 4 bases and J dropped 3 bases, with 6 bases sitting between them. The CDR3 covers 13 residues. The CDR3 DNA sequence: TGTGCCAGCAGTTCAGGGTACACCGGGGAGCTGTTTTTT. Its protein product is CASSSGYTGELFF.

As DNA, the CDR3 is TGTGCCAGCAGCCAACAGACCCCGAACACTGAAGCTTTCTTT. This codes for CASSQQTPNTEAFF. The chain employs TRBV7-9 and TRBJ1-1, with D unresolved. Germline-derived CDR1 and CDR2 are SEHNR and FQNEAQ (reference sequence). V lost 5 bases and J lost 1, with 11 bases in between. This CDR3 is 14 amino acids long.

The DNA of the CDR3 is TGTGCCAGCAGCCAAGGGACAGGAAGCCAGCATTTT. It is translated as CASSQGTGSQHF. The V call is TRBV14, the J call TRBJ1-5; 7 bases agree with TRBD1. V shed 1 base and J 12 bases; nucleotides not matched to a gene: 3. This CDR3 comprises 12 residues. The germline gives CDR1 SGHDN, CDR2 FVKESK.